This TCR beta chain was observed in a study of response to subunit inactivated influenza vaccine. Study-level points and caveats: With each seasonal influenza vaccination, the authors suggested, few new T cells are recruited.

The germline gives CDR1 MDHEN, CDR2 SYDVKM. Trimming took 8 bases from V and 7 from J; bases not matched to a gene: 13. This CDR3 region has 15 residues. As to this clonotype: Its antigen is unknown.

TCRdb used MiXCR to reprocess the RT-PCR reads, holding one entry per CDR3 protein. This sample has fewer than 750,000 distinct CDR3 sequences, with 12% to 15% found just once. This sequence originates from a man aged 50 or older who received an inactivated influenza vaccine. Sequenced here: PBMCs from blood, sampled about 13 days after vaccination. The J gene is TRBJ2-7, the V gene TRBV28, with 11 bases identical to TRBD1. CDR3 nucleotides: TGTGCCAGCCTGCCGAGAGGACAGGGGGCGAAAGAGCAGTACTTC. This sequence encodes CASLPRGQGAKEQYF.